Reported below is one TCR beta chain. Its antigen is still unknown. Study outcomes and limitations: Whole repertoires were not studied in the larger cohort, only one V-J beta rearrangement.

Constant-region reverse primers amplified full-length variable regions, followed by semi-nested Nested Universal Primer A PCR. MiXCR, run by TCRdb on the 5' RACE reads, gives a single entry per CDR3 protein. The repertoire has approximately 7,000 distinct CDR3 sequences, roughly 47% of them found once; the top ten carry less than 4%. Between the trimmed V and J ends, which lost 7 bases and 2 bases, there was a span of 17 bases. The germline V gene has CDR1 SGHDT and CDR2 YYEEEE. CDR3 length: 15 residues. V and J are TRBV5-6 and TRBJ2-3, with D possibly called TRBD1 or TRBD2 (6 bases each). Sequenced: naive CD4+ T cells sorted from a lymph node. Subset given: naive CD4+ T cells, CD4+CD45RA+CD25-. The TCR was taken from a female donor with breast cancer. The CDR3 bases are TGTGCCAGCGAAAGGGATCGGGGGCTCACAGATACGCAGTATTTT. Its protein is CASERDRGLTDTQYF.